This TCR beta chain came from a study of shared clonotypes between healthy human individuals. Study-wide points: Having only a few donors restricted how much genetic and exposure-history diversity was captured.

A remark on this clone: Its matching antigen is unknown.

Trimming removed 0 bases from V and 6 bases from J, with 21 bases in between. CDR1 MNHEY and CDR2 SMNVEV come from the germline V gene (reference sequence). The length of the CDR3 is 18 residues. At a deep level, the assay was run. Each replicate PCR on the sorted subsets used roughly 200 ng DNA (around 31,000 T cell genomes). Using immunoSEQ multiplex PCR, the repertoire was profiled, and TCRdb retains in-frame clones only, with some absent. The sample carries about 2.5 million clones, roughly 90% recorded once. The sequencing sample was made of naive CD4+ T cells from PBMCs. As to subset: CD45RA+ positively selected. This clonotype was obtained from a man younger than 35 in good health. Some clones in this sample may be carry-over from other donors' samples. The rearrangement joins TRBV27 to TRBJ1-3; D is unresolved. The CDR3 loop is CASSLSPPATREKNTIYF. Written as DNA, the CDR3 is TGTGCCAGCAGTTTATCGCCACCGGCTACAAGGGAGAAAAACACCATATATTTT.